Presented here are 28 T cell receptor beta chains from one specimen sequenced in a study of Graves' ophthalmopathy and Graves' hyperthyroidism. TCR beta CDR3 amplification used RNA transcripts. First-round RT-PCR used HTBI primers; second-round multiplex PCR followed. TCRdb recomputed calls from the multiplex PCR reads with MiXCR, one row per CDR3 protein. The sample lists a few hundred thousand distinct CDR3 sequences, under 45% occurring once. Input material: peripheral blood or thyroid tissue (not recorded which). Every receptor here comes from an adult man with Graves' hyperthyroidism.

This clonotype appeared a few times. This chain uses TRBV15 with TRBJ1-5; D ambiguous. V was shortened by 9 bases and J by 0 bases, with 18 bases between the two germline ends. CDR3 length equals 16 residues. In germline, CDR1 is LNHNV, CDR2 YYDKDF (reference sequence). As DNA, the CDR3 is TGTGCCACAGGGCTCGGGGAGAGCTATAGCAATCAGCCCCAGCATTTT. Translated, it gives CATGLGESYSNQPQHF.

This clonotype was seen only a few times. The chain is built from TRBV7-9 and TRBJ2-5, with TRBD2 identical over 8 bases. Looked up from germline, CDR1 is SEHNR and CDR2 is FQNEAQ (reference sequence). This CDR3 region has 15 residues. V shed 6 bases, J shed 5 bases, and the junction held 11 bases outside the gene matches. CDR3 nucleotides: TGTGCCAGCAGACCCCCGGGGGGGGCCGGGGAGACCCAGTACTTC. Encoded protein: CASRPPGGAGETQYF.

This clonotype was detected ten times or more. V usage is TRBV15 and J usage is TRBJ1-5; a possible D gene is TRBD1 (6 bases). This CDR3 has 15 amino acids. CDR1 and CDR2 (germline): LNHNV, YYDKDF (reference sequence). Trimming stripped 7 bases from V and 0 bases from J, with 13 bases between. In nucleotides, the CDR3 is TGTGCCACCACCCCGGACAGCTATAGCAATCAGCCCCAGCATTTT. Translation gives CATTPDSYSNQPQHF.

This clonotype was recorded many times. V is TRBV5-5 and J is TRBJ1-1; D not resolved. From germline, CDR1 is SGHKS and CDR2 YYEKEE (reference sequence). The CDR3 consists of 13 residues. V lost 2 bases and J 1 base, leaving 6 bases between the germline ends. Written as DNA, the CDR3 is TGTGCCAGCAGCTTAAATCCGAACACTGAAGCTTTCTTT. As protein: CASSLNPNTEAFF.

This clonotype was observed many times. J is TRBJ1-3 and V is TRBV9; TRBD1 is a possible D gene (5 bases). Trimming took off 4 bases at V and 0 bases at J, with 11 bases between the two ends. The V gene's germline CDR1 is SGDLS and CDR2 YYNGEE. This CDR3 comprises 15 residues. The CDR3 here is CASSSQVSSGNTIYF. Here the CDR3 DNA reads TGTGCCAGCAGCTCACAGGTTAGCTCTGGAAACACCATATATTTT.

A word on this clonotype: Germline is not matched at one junction end, which may reflect a read error. V gene TRBV29-1 combines with J gene TRBJ2-7, with a weak D call TRBD1 (6 bases). CDR1 is SQVTM and CDR2 is ANQGSEA in the germline V gene. This CDR3 comprises 13 residues. CDR3 DNA sequence: TGCAGCGTTGAAGGGTGGACAGCTAGAGAGCAGCTCTTC. Its translation: CSVEGWTAREQLF.

The chain links TRBV7-2 to TRBJ2-5; a possible D gene is TRBD2 (6 bases). CDR3 length: 17 amino acids. In germline, CDR1 is SGHTA, CDR2 FQGNSA. Trimming took 5 bases from V and 5 from J, leaving 24 bases between them. CDR3 coding DNA: TGTGCCAGCAGCCCACCGGGGCTAGCGAATGAGCGGGAGACCCAGTACTTC. Translated: CASSPPGLANERETQYF.

The V call is TRBV7-2, the J call TRBJ2-7, with unresolved D. The J call may be in error: the DNA end matches TRBJ2-1 better. The germline V gene encodes CDR1 SGHTA and CDR2 FQGNSA. The CDR3 runs to 15 residues. CDR3 in DNA: TGTGCCAGCAGCTTAGTAGGTGCAACGTCCGCTGAGCAGTTCTTC. As protein: CASSLVGATSAEQFF.

Worth noting for this clonotype: The CDR3 end shows no conserved phenylalanine or tryptophan, and so a read error is likely. The genes are TRBV7-9 and TRBJ1-1; no clear D gene. The germline V gene encodes CDR1 SEHNR and CDR2 FQNEAQ (reference sequence). This CDR3 has 13 residues. The V end lost 3 bases, the J end lost 1 base, and 6 bases lay between the germline ends. The CDR3 reads CASSLPQNTEAFL. CDR3 coding DNA: TGTGCCAGCAGCTTGCCCCAGAACACTGAAGCTTTCCTT.

This clonotype was counted at least ten times. The chain combines TRBV7-8 with TRBJ2-7; TRBD2 matches at 7 bases. CDR1 is SGHVS, CDR2 FQNEAQ, per germline. With V trimmed by 3 bases and J by 0 bases, 5 bases remained unmatched. The CDR3 is made up of 15 amino acids. The DNA of the CDR3 is TGTGCCAGCAGCTTGAGCGGGGACGACTCCTACGAGCAGTACTTC. Translating gives CASSLSGDDSYEQYF.

In this sample, this clonotype turned up many times. This rearrangement joins TRBV7-2 to TRBJ1-2, with D possibly being TRBD1 (6 bases). V shed 5 bases and J shed 0 bases, with 13 bases lying between them. CDR1 is SGHTA and CDR2 is FQGNSA in the germline V gene. The CDR3 contains 15 residues. CDR3 protein: CASSLGQTANYGYTF. The CDR3 nucleotides read TGTGCCAGCAGCCTGGGACAAACAGCTAACTATGGCTACACCTTC.

At least ten counts were recorded for this clonotype. This chain joins TRBV6-1 and TRBJ1-1; D is possibly TRBD1 (6 bases). The CDR3 is made up of 13 amino acids. Germline V gives CDR1 MNHNS, CDR2 SASEGT. Trimming left V 10 bases short and J 1 base short, with 13 bases between. CDR3 in DNA: TGTGCCACCGGAGGACAGAGGAACACTGAAGCTTTCTTT. It encodes CATGGQRNTEAFF.

In its sample, this clonotype was seen a few times. A read error may produce the germline difference seen at one junction end. The rearrangement uses TRBV5-1 and TRBJ2-5, with D perhaps TRBD1 (5 bases). The CDR3 loop spans 11 amino acids. CDR1 and CDR2 from the germline V gene are SGHRS and YFSETQ. The CDR3 nucleotides read TGCGCCAGCAGCTTGGGGGGCCCCAAGTTCTTC. Amino acid sequence: CASSLGGPKFF. Supplemented by reference TRBV5-1 and TRBJ2-5, the full variable domain reads KAGVTQTPRYLIKTRGQQVTLSCSPISGHRSVSWYQQTPGQGLQFLFEYFSETQRNKGNFPGRFSGRQFSNSRSEMNVSTLELGDSALYLCASSLGGPKFFGPGTRLLVL.

This clonotype was seen ten or more times. V and J are TRBV29-1 and TRBJ2-7, with D unresolved. Trimming removed 4 bases from V and 6 bases from J, with 13 bases in between. The CDR3 has 12 amino acids. CDR1 SQVTM and CDR2 ANQGSEA come from the germline V gene. CDR3 bases: TGCAGCGTTGGAGACGTGAGTCGCGAGCAGTACTTC. Protein sequence: CSVGDVSREQYF.

This clonotype was seen at least ten times. The J gene is TRBJ1-1, the V gene TRBV15; D ambiguous. The ends were cut back, 4 bases at V and 2 bases at J, with 8 bases in the middle. CDR3 size: 13 residues. The germline CDR1 and CDR2 sequences are LNHNV and YYDKDF (reference sequence). CDR3 sequence (DNA): TGTGCCACCAGCATATTCGGCAACACTGAAGCTTTCTTT. Amino acid sequence: CATSIFGNTEAFF.

This clonotype was detected many times. The chain carries TRBV24-1 and TRBJ2-3; no reliable D call. Germline CDR1 is KGHDR and CDR2 is SFDVKD. The V and J ends lost 5 bases and 4 bases respectively, with 9 bases between them. The CDR3 covers 13 residues. CDR3 DNA: TGTGCCACCAGTGCCGCCATCTCAGATACGCAGTATTTT. Translating it yields CATSAAISDTQYF.

The chain combines TRBV29-1 with TRBJ2-3; D is unresolved. The V gene lost 3 bases and the J gene lost 3 bases, with 10 bases spanning the gap. This CDR3 comprises 13 residues. The germline V gene encodes CDR1 SQVTM and CDR2 ANQGSEA. In DNA form, the CDR3 reads TGCAGCGTTGACGGGCCGAGGACAGATACGCAGTATTTT. Protein: CSVDGPRTDTQYF.

This chain joins TRBV29-1 and TRBJ2-7; the match to TRBD2 covers 9 bases. Trimming at V came to 4 bases and at J to 8 bases, leaving 9 bases not matched to a gene. There are 13 residues in the CDR3. In germline, CDR1 is SQVTM, CDR2 ANQGSEA. CDR3 amino acids: CSVASGAGFKQYF. The CDR3 nucleotides are TGCAGCGTTGCTAGCGGGGCGGGTTTTAAGCAGTACTTC.

This clonotype was found many times. This sequence joins TRBV28 and TRBJ2-7; maybe TRBD2 (6 bases). The CDR3 extends over 15 amino acids. Germline loops: CDR1 MDHEN, CDR2 SYDVKM. The ends were cut back, 3 bases at V and 0 bases at J, with 12 bases in the middle. The CDR3 spells CASSFSGETSYEQYF. DNA of the CDR3: TGTGCCAGCAGTTTTTCGGGGGAGACCTCCTACGAGCAGTACTTC.

This clonotype has a single count. This clone may be a read error of a much larger clone one base away. This likely comes from a read error, as the CDR3 has no conserved phenylalanine or tryptophan at its end. V is TRBV20-1 and J is TRBJ2-7; D is unclear. V was pared by 5 bases and J by 2 bases, with 16 bases between. Germline V gene lookup returns CDR1 DFQATT and CDR2 SNEGSKA (reference sequence). The CDR3 has 14 residues. The CDR3 coding sequence is TGCAGTGCTCTTCGGTGGGCGGATACCTACGAGCAGTACCTC. Protein sequence: CSALRWADTYEQYL.

V gene TRBV2 combines with J gene TRBJ1-5, with 10 bases lining up with TRBD1. The CDR3 runs 17 residues. With V trimmed by 5 bases and J by 2 bases, 9 bases remained unmatched. Germline CDR1 reads SNHLY; CDR2 reads FYNNEI. For the CDR3, the DNA is TGTGCCAGCAGTTTATCGAGGGGGACAGGGGGCAATCAGCCCCAGCATTTT. It encodes CASSLSRGTGGNQPQHF. Supplemented by reference TRBV2 and TRBJ1-5, the full variable domain reads EPEVTQTPSHQVTQMGQEVILRCVPISNHLYFYWYRQILGQKVEFLVSFYNNEISEKSEIFDDQFSVERPDGSNFTLKIRSTKLEDSAMYFCASSLSRGTGGNQPQHFGDGTRLSIL.

For this clonotype: Possible read error: a much larger clone is one base away. The rearrangement links TRBV7-8 to TRBJ1-6, with D tentatively TRBD1 (5 bases). The germline gives CDR1 SGHVS, CDR2 FQNEAQ. V dropped 1 base and J dropped 5 bases, with 9 bases sitting between them. The CDR3 totals 15 residues. This chain's CDR3 is CASSLGTPNNSPLHF. The CDR3 nucleotides read TGTGCCAGCAGCTTAGGGACACCTAATAATTCACCCCTCCACTTT.

This clonotype was seen once. Being one base from a much bigger clone, this may be a read error. V and J are TRBV6-6 and TRBJ2-5; 7 nucleotides line up with TRBD1. Germline V CDR1 and CDR2: MNHNY, SVGAGI (reference sequence). The CDR3 runs 12 residues. Here the CDR3 DNA reads TGTGCCAGCAGTGACAGGGCACAGACCCGGTACTTC. Protein product: CASSDRAQTRYF.

This clonotype was picked up a small number of times. The CDR3 region has the DNA TGTGCCAGCAGTTACAGGGGGAGCTCTGGGGCCAACGTCCTGACTTTC. Translated: CASSYRGSSGANVLTF. V and J are TRBV6-6 and TRBJ2-6; perhaps TRBD1 as D (6 bases). In germline, CDR1 is MNHNY, CDR2 SVGAGI (reference sequence). CDR3 length: 16 residues. Trimming removed 2 bases at V and 0 bases at J, with 8 bases between.

The chain joins TRBV24-1 to TRBJ1-4; TRBD1 might be the D (5 bases). Trimming removed 9 bases from V and 5 bases from J, with 21 bases in between. Per germline, CDR1 KGHDR and CDR2 SFDVKD. This CDR3 is 16 amino acids long. CDR3 DNA: TGTGCCACCCAGCGTGACGGGGGGGGTCACAATGAAAAACTGTTTTTT. Translating gives CATQRDGGGHNEKLFF.

The chain is built from TRBV7-8 and TRBJ2-7, with D perhaps assigned TRBD1 or TRBD2 (5 bases each). The germline V gene has CDR1 SGHVS and CDR2 FQNEAQ. V was clipped by 3 bases and J by 6 bases, with 15 bases between them. The CDR3 covers 14 residues. The CDR3 is CASSFGTADGEQYF. The CDR3 nucleotides read TGTGCCAGCAGCTTTGGGACGGCCGACGGCGAGCAGTACTTC. Complete variable domain (other parts from reference TRBV7-8 and TRBJ2-7): GAGVSQSPRYKVAKRGQDVALRCDPISGHVSLFWYQQALGQGPEFLTYFQNEAQLDKSGLPSDRFFAERPEGSVSTLKIQRTQQEDSAVYLCASSFGTADGEQYFGPGTRLTVT.

This clonotype was seen many times. The rearrangement uses TRBV20-1 and TRBJ2-7; 11 bases match TRBD1. In germline, CDR1 is DFQATT, CDR2 SNEGSKA (reference sequence). V shed 6 bases and J 4 bases; nucleotides not matched to a gene: 2. The CDR3 runs 12 residues. CDR3 in DNA: TGCAGTGCCTGGGACAGGGGGTACGAGCAGTACTTC. Its translation: CSAWDRGYEQYF.

This clonotype was observed once. This could be a read error, since a much larger clone is one nucleotide away. J is TRBJ1-1 and V is TRBV7-9, with 9 bases identical to TRBD1. This CDR3 region has 15 residues. CDR1 SEHNR and CDR2 FQNEAQ come from the germline V gene (reference sequence). The CDR3 reads CVSSFGTGLNTEAFF. In DNA, the CDR3 is TGTGTCAGCAGCTTCGGGACAGGGTTGAACACTGAAGCTTTCTTT.